This entry lists 9 T cell receptor beta chains sequenced from one sample in a study of T cell repertoires in cytomegalovirus infection. TCRdb reprocessed the reads via MiXCR and lists one record per CDR3 protein. Of roughly 500,000 distinct CDR3 sequences in the sample, 15% to 20% were seen once. Sequencing was carried out using CD8+ T cells from PBMCs. Receptor source: a human donor in good health (CMV status not recorded). Some clones in this sample may be carry-over from other donors' samples.

A note on this clonotype: A much larger clone is a single base away; this may be a read error. It is likely a read error, because the conserved phenylalanine at the end of the CDR3 is missing. The chain links TRBV6-8 to TRBJ2-7; D not certain. Germline assignment: CDR1 MNHGY and CDR2 SAAAGT. This CDR3 contains 11 residues. V dropped 8 bases and J dropped 2 bases, with 7 bases sitting between them. The CDR3 reads CASGGTYEQYL. In DNA form, the CDR3 reads TGTGCCAGCGGCGGAACCTACGAGCAGTACTTA.

This chain uses TRBV28 with TRBJ1-2; D remains unclear. The CDR3 runs 13 residues. From germline, CDR1 is MDHEN and CDR2 SYDVKM. The V end lost 3 bases, the J end lost 4 bases, and 9 bases lay between the germline ends. The CDR3 loop is CASSFKTPYGYTF. As DNA, the CDR3 is TGTGCCAGCAGTTTTAAAACACCCTATGGCTACACCTTC.

The chain recombines TRBV2 with TRBJ1-4; tentatively, D is TRBD1 (5 bases). V gave up 6 bases and J gave up 5 bases, with 19 bases separating them. This CDR3 spans 16 amino acids. Germline CDR1 SNHLY, CDR2 FYNNEI. This CDR3 reads CASRRTWGRVNEKLFF. CDR3 DNA sequence: TGTGCCAGCAGGAGAACCTGGGGACGGGTGAATGAAAAACTGTTTTTT.

The sample holds many counts of this clonotype. J is TRBJ2-7 and V is TRBV20-1, with D perhaps TRBD1 or TRBD2 (5 bases each). V was clipped by 5 bases and J by 2 bases, with 16 bases between them. Per the germline V gene, CDR1 is DFQATT and CDR2 is SNEGSKA (reference sequence). CDR3 length: 14 residues. As DNA, the CDR3 is TGCAGTGCTCTGCCCGAAGGGACCACCTACGAGCAGTACTTC. It specifies CSALPEGTTYEQYF.

The rearrangement uses TRBV5-6 and TRBJ2-7; D might be TRBD1 (5 bases). Trimming stripped 6 bases from V and 3 bases from J, with 19 bases between. This CDR3 has 15 amino acids. The V gene's germline CDR1 is SGHDT and CDR2 YYEEEE. For the CDR3, the DNA is TGTGCCAGCACCCCCGGCAGGGCGGATATCTACGAGCAGTACTTC. This translates into CASTPGRADIYEQYF.

The CDR3: CASSYGEGTGYGYTF. The CDR3 nucleotides are TGTGCCAGCAGTTACGGGGAGGGGACGGGTTATGGCTACACCTTC. V is TRBV6-5 and J is TRBJ1-2; the D gene is possibly TRBD1 (5 bases). V was pared by 2 bases and J by 5 bases, with 15 bases between. The germline V gene encodes CDR1 MNHEY and CDR2 SVGAGI. The CDR3 length is 15 residues.

The sample holds a few counts of this clonotype. This chain links TRBV6-5 with TRBJ2-7; 11 positions match TRBD2. Germline V lookup: CDR1 MNHEY, CDR2 SVGAGI. The CDR3 loop spans 15 amino acids. Germline trimming cut 6 bases from V and 2 bases from J; bases unmatched to any gene: 6. In DNA form, the CDR3 reads TGTGCCAGCAGCACCGGGACTAGCGGCACCTACGAGCAGTACTTC. This translates into CASSTGTSGTYEQYF.

This clonotype turned up a few times. The CDR3 region is CASRTGQVTNTGELFF. Here the CDR3 DNA reads TGTGCCAGCAGAACGGGACAGGTGACGAACACCGGGGAGCTGTTTTTT. J is TRBJ2-2 and V is TRBV28, with TRBD1 matching 8 bases. The J segment lost 0 bases and the V segment lost 6 bases, leaving 6 bases of the junction unmatched. The CDR3 totals 16 residues. Germline assignment: CDR1 MDHEN and CDR2 SYDVKM.

This clonotype was found many times. The rearrangement uses TRBV19 and TRBJ2-5; TRBD1 matches at 8 bases. The CDR3 contains 17 residues. J was trimmed by 2 bases and V by 3 bases; bases with no gene match: 11. Germline loops: CDR1 LNHDA, CDR2 SQIVND (reference sequence). In nucleotides, the CDR3 is TGTGCCAGTAGTATTTCTCTCGGGACAGGACCTCAAGAGACCCAGTACTTC. It is translated as CASSISLGTGPQETQYF.